Following are 14 T cell receptor beta chains from one sample sequenced in a study of shared clonotypes between healthy human individuals. The table came from immunoSEQ multiplex PCR; TCRdb's copy has only in-frame clones and leaves some out. Counted here are about 590,000 clones, 95% occurring once; the ten biggest clones make up approximately 0.1%. Terminally differentiated effector memory CD45RA+ cells were excluded by CCR7 positive selection of CD45RO-negative cells. Sequenced sample: naive CD8+ T cells sorted from blood. All receptors derive from a young woman in good health.

The chain uses TRBV6-5 and TRBJ1-2; D not resolved. Germline assignment: CDR1 MNHEY and CDR2 SVGAGI. The CDR3 is 13 residues long. V was pared by 2 bases and J by 4 bases, with 8 bases between. The CDR3 is CASSYGDPYGYTF. The DNA of the CDR3 is TGTGCCAGCAGTTACGGGGATCCCTATGGCTACACCTTC.

The chain combines TRBV6-6 with TRBJ2-7; tentatively, D is TRBD1 or TRBD2 (6 bases each). With 5 bases removed from V and 2 bases from J, the gap between germline ends came to 19 bases. The germline V gene encodes CDR1 MNHNY and CDR2 SVGAGI (reference sequence). The CDR3 has 16 amino acids. In DNA, the CDR3 is TGTGCCAGCAGTCCCCCGGTGGAGGGGGGAGCCTACGAGCAGTACTTC. Amino acids: CASSPPVEGGAYEQYF.

The rearrangement joins TRBV6-4 to TRBJ2-3; D is possibly TRBD1 (6 bases). Germline V gene sequence: CDR1 MRHNA, CDR2 SNTAGT. Trimming shortened V by 4 bases and J by 4 bases, and 9 bases separated the two germline ends. The CDR3 totals 13 residues. DNA for the CDR3: TGTGCCAGCAGTGCAGGGGCGGCAGATACGCAGTATTTT. Encoded protein: CASSAGAADTQYF.

This clone appeared a single time. V usage is TRBV14 and J usage is TRBJ2-7; D may be TRBD1 (5 bases). The CDR3 extends over 15 amino acids. Germline V gene data show CDR1 as SGHDN and CDR2 as FVKESK. V lost 3 bases and J lost 1, with 13 bases in between. The CDR3 loop is CASSHGWGASYEQYF. In nucleotides, the CDR3 is TGTGCCAGCAGCCACGGCTGGGGCGCTTCCTACGAGCAGTACTTC.

The gene calls are TRBV25-1 and TRBJ2-5, with no clear D. The germline V gene encodes CDR1 MGHDK and CDR2 SYGVNS. Trimming stripped 3 bases from V and 5 bases from J, with 4 bases between. This CDR3 comprises 11 residues. The CDR3 region is CASSDRETQYF. Written as DNA, the CDR3 is TGTGCCAGCAGTGATAGGGAGACCCAGTACTTC.

J is TRBJ2-3 and V is TRBV28; TRBD2 matches 7 bases. The germline V gene has CDR1 MDHEN and CDR2 SYDVKM. The CDR3 is 15 residues long. Unmatched junction bases numbered 11, after V lost 5 bases and J lost 6 bases. The CDR3 DNA follows: TGTGCCAGCAGTCCGCGGGAGTTACCCGCGGATACGCAGTATTTT. Protein product: CASSPRELPADTQYF.

J is TRBJ1-1 and V is TRBV9; 8 bases agree with TRBD1. The CDR3 loop spans 15 amino acids. With 3 bases clipped from V and 0 bases from J, the junction kept 4 bases outside the gene matches. CDR1 is SGDLS and CDR2 is YYNGEE in the germline V gene. The CDR3 nucleotides read TGTGCCAGCAGCGCAACCAGGGGGCTGAACACTGAAGCTTTCTTT. Protein product: CASSATRGLNTEAFF.

J is TRBJ2-3 and V is TRBV27; 9 nucleotides align to TRBD1. The CDR3 is made up of 15 amino acids. With V trimmed by 7 bases and J by 6 bases, 11 bases remained unmatched. Germline values: CDR1 MNHEY, CDR2 SMNVEV (reference sequence). The CDR3 DNA is TGTGCCAGCAAACCTCTCGGGACAGGGTTCGATACGCAGTATTTT. Translating gives CASKPLGTGFDTQYF.

This chain links TRBV28 with TRBJ1-3; D unresolved. V lost 3 bases and J 8 bases, leaving 11 bases between the germline ends. The CDR3 has 13 residues. Germline-derived CDR1 and CDR2 are MDHEN and SYDVKM. The CDR3 loop is CASSFRIGDTIYF. The CDR3, as DNA: TGTGCCAGCAGTTTTCGTATAGGAGACACCATATATTTT.

Comments on this clone: The identical CDR3 is also encoded by other nucleotide sequences in the sample. The rearrangement links TRBV2 to TRBJ1-1; no firm D call. The V end lost 5 bases, the J end lost 0 bases, and 4 bases lay between the germline ends. The CDR3 runs 12 residues. Germline V lookup: CDR1 SNHLY, CDR2 FYNNEI. The CDR3 sequence: CASSSMNTEAFF. The CDR3 DNA follows: TGTGCCAGCAGTTCTATGAACACTGAAGCTTTCTTT.

The chain carries TRBV11-2 and TRBJ1-2; D is possibly TRBD1 (5 bases). CDR3 length: 14 residues. The germline V and J ends were trimmed by 1 base and 4 bases, with 10 bases remaining between them. Germline CDR1 is SGHAT and CDR2 is FQNNGV. The CDR3 loop reads CASSLAVGTYGYTF. The CDR3 bases are TGTGCCAGCAGCTTAGCGGTCGGGACCTATGGCTACACCTTC.

Comments on this clone: Other DNA sequences in the sample encode the same CDR3. The chain uses TRBV27 and TRBJ2-7, with unresolved D. Trimming took 3 bases from V and 0 from J, leaving 9 bases between them. This CDR3 region has 14 residues. In germline, CDR1 is MNHEY, CDR2 SMNVEV (reference sequence). The CDR3 sequence: CASSFKGPSYEQYF. CDR3 nucleotide sequence: TGTGCCAGCAGTTTTAAAGGGCCCTCCTACGAGCAGTACTTC.

J is TRBJ2-7 and V is TRBV28; possible D gene TRBD2, 6 bases. The CDR3 has 14 residues. Trimming took 2 bases from V and 2 from J, leaving 10 bases between them. Germline values: CDR1 MDHEN, CDR2 SYDVKM. The CDR3, as DNA: TGTGCCAGCAGTTTAGGGACTGATACCTACGAGCAGTACTTC. Protein product: CASSLGTDTYEQYF. The complete variable domain, with remaining parts taken from reference TRBV28 and TRBJ2-7, reads DVKVTQSSRYLVKRTGEKVFLECVQDMDHENMFWYRQDPGLGLRLIYFSYDVKMKEKGDIPEGYSVSREKKERFSLILESASTNQTSMYLCASSLGTDTYEQYFGPGTRLTVT.

The chain is built from TRBV19 and TRBJ1-6; D is possibly TRBD1 (6 bases). Germline assignment: CDR1 LNHDA and CDR2 SQIVND (reference sequence). The V end lost 6 bases, the J end lost 10 bases, and 19 bases lay between the germline ends. The CDR3 loop spans 15 amino acids. CDR3 bases: TGTGCCAGTAGCGCTACCTCAGGGGACTACTCACCCCTCCACTTT. Translating it yields CASSATSGDYSPLHF. The full variable domain, completed using reference TRBV19 and TRBJ1-6, is DGGITQSPKYLFRKEGQNVTLSCEQNLNHDAMYWYRQDPGQGLRLIYYSQIVNDFQKGDIAEGYSVSREKKESFPLTVTSAQKNPTAFYLCASSATSGDYSPLHFGNGTRLTVT.